This T cell receptor (beta chain) was captured by sequencing in a study of early T cells in non-severe SARS-CoV-2 infection. Study-wide context: Sequencing of unsorted whole blood was done on bulk RNA, leaving chains unpaired. Points from the study as a whole: Private and CD4 specificities were missed by VDJdb matching, which favored anti-spike CD8 responses.

Turning to this clonotype: The antigen remains unidentified.

The length of the CDR3 is 13 residues. Germline assignment: CDR1 SGHKS and CDR2 YYEKEE (reference sequence). Trimming took 0 bases from V and 10 from J, leaving 11 bases between them. cDNA molecules, individually, were tagged with unique molecular identifiers. TCRdb re-derived calls from the 5' RACE reads in MiXCR, one entry per CDR3 protein. The table records 50,000 to 60,000 distinct CDR3 sequences, roughly 9% of them present only once. The chain uses TRBV5-5 and TRBJ1-5; D is undetermined. The source material was whole blood. The clonotype originates from an adult who was a healthcare worker with PCR-confirmed SARS-CoV-2 infection or an uninfected control (not recorded which). This chain's CDR3 is CASSLDSAKPQHF. The CDR3 region has the DNA TGTGCCAGCAGCTTGGACAGTGCTAAACCCCAGCATTTT.